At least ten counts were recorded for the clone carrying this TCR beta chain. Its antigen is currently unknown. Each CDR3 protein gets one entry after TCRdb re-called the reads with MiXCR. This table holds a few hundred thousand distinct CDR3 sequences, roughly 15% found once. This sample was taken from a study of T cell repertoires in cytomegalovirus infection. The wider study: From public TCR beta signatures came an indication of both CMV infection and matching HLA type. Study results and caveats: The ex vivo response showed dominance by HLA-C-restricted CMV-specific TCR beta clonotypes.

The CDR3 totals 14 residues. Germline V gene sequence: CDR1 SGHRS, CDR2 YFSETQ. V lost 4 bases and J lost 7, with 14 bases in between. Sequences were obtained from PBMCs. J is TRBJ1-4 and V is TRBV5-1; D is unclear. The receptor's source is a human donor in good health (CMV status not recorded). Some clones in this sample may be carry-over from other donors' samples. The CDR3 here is CASSPGRRGEKLFF. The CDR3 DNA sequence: TGCGCCAGCAGCCCTGGGAGGCGAGGTGAAAAACTGTTTTTT.